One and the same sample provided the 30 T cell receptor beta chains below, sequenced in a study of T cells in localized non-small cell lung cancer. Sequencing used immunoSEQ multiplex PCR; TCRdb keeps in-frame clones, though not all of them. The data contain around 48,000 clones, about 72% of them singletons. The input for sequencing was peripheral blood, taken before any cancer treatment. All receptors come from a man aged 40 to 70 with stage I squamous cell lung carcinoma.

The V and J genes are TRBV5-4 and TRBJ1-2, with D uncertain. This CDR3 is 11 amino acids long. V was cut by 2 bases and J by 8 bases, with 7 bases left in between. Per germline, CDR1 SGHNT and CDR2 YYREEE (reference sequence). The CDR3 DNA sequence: TGTGCCAGCAGCTTTGGGGAAGGCTACACCTTC. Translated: CASSFGEGYTF.

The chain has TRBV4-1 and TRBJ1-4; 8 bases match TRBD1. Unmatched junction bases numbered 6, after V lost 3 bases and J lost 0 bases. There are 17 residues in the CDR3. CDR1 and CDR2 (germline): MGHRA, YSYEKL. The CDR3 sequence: CASSQGGQEATNEKLFF. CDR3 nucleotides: TGCGCCAGCAGCCAGGGGGGACAGGAGGCAACTAATGAAAAACTGTTTTTT.

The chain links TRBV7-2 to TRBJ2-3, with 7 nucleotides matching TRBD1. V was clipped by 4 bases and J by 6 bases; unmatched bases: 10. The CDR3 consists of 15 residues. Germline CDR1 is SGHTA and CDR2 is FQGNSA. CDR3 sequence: CASSSSGTEGDTQYF. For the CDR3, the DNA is TGTGCCAGCAGCTCCTCCGGGACAGAGGGGGATACGCAGTATTTT.

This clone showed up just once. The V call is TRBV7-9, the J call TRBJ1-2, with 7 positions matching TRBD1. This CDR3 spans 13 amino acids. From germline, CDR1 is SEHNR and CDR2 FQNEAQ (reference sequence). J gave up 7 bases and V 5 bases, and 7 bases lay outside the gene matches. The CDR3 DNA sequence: TGTGCCAGCAGCCAAGGGACAGTGGGTGGCTACACCTTC. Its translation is CASSQGTVGGYTF.

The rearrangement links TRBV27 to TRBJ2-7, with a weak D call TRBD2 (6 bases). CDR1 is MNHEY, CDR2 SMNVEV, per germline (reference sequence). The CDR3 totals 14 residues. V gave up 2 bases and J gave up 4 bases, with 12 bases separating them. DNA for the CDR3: TGTGCCAGCAGTTTAACGGGGGAAATTTACGAGCAGTACTTC. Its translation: CASSLTGEIYEQYF.

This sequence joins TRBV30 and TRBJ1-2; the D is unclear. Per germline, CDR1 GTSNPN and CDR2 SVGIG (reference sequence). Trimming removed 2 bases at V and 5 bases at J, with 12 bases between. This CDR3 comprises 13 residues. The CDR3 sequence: CAWSLKGQYGYTF. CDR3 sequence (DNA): TGTGCCTGGAGTTTGAAGGGTCAGTATGGCTACACCTTC.

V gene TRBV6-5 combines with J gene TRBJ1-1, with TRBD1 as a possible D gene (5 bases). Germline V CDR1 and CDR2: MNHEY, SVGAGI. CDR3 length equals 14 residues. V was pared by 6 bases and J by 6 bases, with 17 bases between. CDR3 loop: CASRGRGFVAEAFF. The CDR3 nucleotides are TGTGCCAGCAGGGGACGGGGATTTGTTGCTGAAGCTTTCTTT.

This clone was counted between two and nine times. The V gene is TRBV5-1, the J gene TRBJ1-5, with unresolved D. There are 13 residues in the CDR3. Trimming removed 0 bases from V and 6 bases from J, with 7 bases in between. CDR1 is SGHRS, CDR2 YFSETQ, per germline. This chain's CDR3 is CASSLGPRQPQHF. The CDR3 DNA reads TGCGCCAGCAGCTTGGGGCCCCGTCAGCCCCAGCATTTT.

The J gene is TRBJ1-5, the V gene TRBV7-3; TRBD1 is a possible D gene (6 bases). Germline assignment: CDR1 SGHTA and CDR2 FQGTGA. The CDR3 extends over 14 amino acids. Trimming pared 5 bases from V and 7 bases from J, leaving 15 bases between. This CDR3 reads CASSLPGAEQPQHF. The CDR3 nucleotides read TGTGCCAGCAGCCTACCAGGGGCCGAGCAGCCCCAGCATTTT.

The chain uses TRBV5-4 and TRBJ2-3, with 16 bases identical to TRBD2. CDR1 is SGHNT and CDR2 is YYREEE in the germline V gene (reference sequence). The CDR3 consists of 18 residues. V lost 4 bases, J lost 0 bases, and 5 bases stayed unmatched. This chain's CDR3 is CASSRGLAGGTSTDTQYF. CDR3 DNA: TGTGCCAGCAGCAGGGGACTAGCGGGGGGGACTAGCACAGATACGCAGTATTTT.

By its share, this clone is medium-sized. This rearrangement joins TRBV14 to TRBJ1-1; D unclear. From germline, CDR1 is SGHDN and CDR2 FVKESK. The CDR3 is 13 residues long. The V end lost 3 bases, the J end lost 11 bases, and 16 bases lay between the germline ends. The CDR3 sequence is CASSQSPRVPAFF. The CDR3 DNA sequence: TGTGCCAGCAGCCAGTCCCCGCGGGTACCGGCTTTCTTT.

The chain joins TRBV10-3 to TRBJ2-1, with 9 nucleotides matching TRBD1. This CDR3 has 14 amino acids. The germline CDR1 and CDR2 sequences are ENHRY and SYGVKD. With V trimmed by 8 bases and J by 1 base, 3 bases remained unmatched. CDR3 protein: CAIGGTGSYNEQFF. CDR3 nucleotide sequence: TGTGCCATCGGGGGGACAGGGTCCTACAATGAGCAGTTCTTC.

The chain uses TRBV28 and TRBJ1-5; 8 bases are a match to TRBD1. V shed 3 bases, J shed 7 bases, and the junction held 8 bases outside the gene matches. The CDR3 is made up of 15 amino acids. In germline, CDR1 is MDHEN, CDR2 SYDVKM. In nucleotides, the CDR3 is TGTGCCAGCAGTTTCCCAGGGGGCATCGACCAGCCCCAGCATTTT. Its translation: CASSFPGGIDQPQHF.

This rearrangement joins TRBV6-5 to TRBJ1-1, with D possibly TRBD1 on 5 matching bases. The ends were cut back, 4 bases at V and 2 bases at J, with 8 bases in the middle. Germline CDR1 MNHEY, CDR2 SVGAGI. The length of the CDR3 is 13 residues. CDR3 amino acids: CASSWGQNTEAFF. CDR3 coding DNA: TGTGCCAGCAGTTGGGGCCAAAACACTGAAGCTTTCTTT.

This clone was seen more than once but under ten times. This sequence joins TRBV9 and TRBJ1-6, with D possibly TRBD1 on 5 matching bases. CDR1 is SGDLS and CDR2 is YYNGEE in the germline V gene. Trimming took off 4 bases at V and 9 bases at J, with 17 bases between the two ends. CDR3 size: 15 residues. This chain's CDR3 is CASSPGTPGSSPLHF. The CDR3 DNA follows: TGTGCCAGCAGCCCCGGGACTCCCGGCAGTTCACCCCTCCACTTT.

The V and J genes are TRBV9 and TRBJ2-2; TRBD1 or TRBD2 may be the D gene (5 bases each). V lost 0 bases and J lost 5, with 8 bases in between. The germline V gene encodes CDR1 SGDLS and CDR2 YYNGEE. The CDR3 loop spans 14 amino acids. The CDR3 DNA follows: TGTGCCAGCAGCGTAGCTGGGGGTACCGGGGAGCTGTTTTTT. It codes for CASSVAGGTGELFF.

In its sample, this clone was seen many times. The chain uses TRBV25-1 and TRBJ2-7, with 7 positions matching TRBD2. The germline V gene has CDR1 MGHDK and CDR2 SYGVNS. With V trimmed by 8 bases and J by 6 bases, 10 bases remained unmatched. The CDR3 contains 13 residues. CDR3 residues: CASGLGTIGEQYF. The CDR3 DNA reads TGTGCCAGCGGACTAGGGACTATCGGCGAGCAGTACTTC.

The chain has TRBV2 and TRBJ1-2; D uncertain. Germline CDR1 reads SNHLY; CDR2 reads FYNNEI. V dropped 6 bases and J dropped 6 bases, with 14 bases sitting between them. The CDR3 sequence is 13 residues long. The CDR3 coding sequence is TGTGCCAGCAGGGACGGGCCTCCGGATGGCTACACCTTC. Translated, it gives CASRDGPPDGYTF.

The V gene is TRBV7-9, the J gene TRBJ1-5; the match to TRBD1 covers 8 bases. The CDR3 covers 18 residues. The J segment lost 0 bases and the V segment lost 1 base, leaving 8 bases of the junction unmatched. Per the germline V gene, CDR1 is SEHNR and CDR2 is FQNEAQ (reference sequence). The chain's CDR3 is CASSLGGQAAYSNQPQHF. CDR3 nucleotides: TGTGCCAGCAGCTTAGGGGGACAGGCAGCTTATAGCAATCAGCCCCAGCATTTT.

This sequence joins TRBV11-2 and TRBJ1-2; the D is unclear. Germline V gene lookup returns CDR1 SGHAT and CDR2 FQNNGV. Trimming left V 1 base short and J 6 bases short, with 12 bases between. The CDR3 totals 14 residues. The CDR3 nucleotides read TGTGCCAGCAGCTTAGTCGTTCCTCTAAATGGCTACACCTTC. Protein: CASSLVVPLNGYTF. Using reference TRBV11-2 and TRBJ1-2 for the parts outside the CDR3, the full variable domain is EAGVAQSPRYKIIEKRQSVAFWCNPISGHATLYWYQQILGQGPKLLIQFQNNGVVDDSQLPKDRFSAERLKGVDSTLKIQPAKLEDSAVYLCASSLVVPLNGYTFGSGTRLTVV.

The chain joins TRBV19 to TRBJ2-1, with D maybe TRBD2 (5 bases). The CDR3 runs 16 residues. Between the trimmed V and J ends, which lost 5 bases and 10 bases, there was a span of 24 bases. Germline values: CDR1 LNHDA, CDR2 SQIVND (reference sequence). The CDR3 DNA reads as TGTGCCAGTAGTGGGAGAACGGACCCAAACATCAAGGAGCAGTTCTTC. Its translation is CASSGRTDPNIKEQFF. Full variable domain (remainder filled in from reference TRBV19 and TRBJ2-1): DGGITQSPKYLFRKEGQNVTLSCEQNLNHDAMYWYRQDPGQGLRLIYYSQIVNDFQKGDIAEGYSVSREKKESFPLTVTSAQKNPTAFYLCASSGRTDPNIKEQFFGPGTRLTVL.

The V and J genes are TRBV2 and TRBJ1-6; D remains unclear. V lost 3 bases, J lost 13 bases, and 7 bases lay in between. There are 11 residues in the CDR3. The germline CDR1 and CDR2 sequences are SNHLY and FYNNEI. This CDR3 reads CASSDVPPLHF. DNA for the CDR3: TGTGCCAGCAGTGATGTCCCCCCCCTCCACTTT.

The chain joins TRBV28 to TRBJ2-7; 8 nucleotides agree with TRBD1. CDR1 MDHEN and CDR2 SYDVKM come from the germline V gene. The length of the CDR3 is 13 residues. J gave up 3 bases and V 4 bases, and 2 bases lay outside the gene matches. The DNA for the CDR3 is TGTGCCAGCAGTTGGGGACAGGACTACGAGCAGTACTTC. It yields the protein CASSWGQDYEQYF.

The CDR3 DNA reads TGTGCCAGCTCCTTACGGGGAAATAGCAATCAGCCCCAGCATTTT. Translated, it gives CASSLRGNSNQPQHF. The V gene is TRBV28, the J gene TRBJ1-5, with D hard to call. This CDR3 is built from 15 residues. CDR1 and CDR2 from the germline V gene are MDHEN and SYDVKM. With 8 bases removed from V and 0 bases from J, the gap between germline ends came to 14 bases.

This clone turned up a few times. The CDR3 is CASSFDSNSYEQYF. In DNA, the CDR3 is TGCGCCAGCAGCTTTGATTCCAATTCCTACGAGCAGTACTTC. V and J are TRBV5-1 and TRBJ2-7, with D unclear. V shed 2 bases and J shed 1 base, with 10 bases lying between them. Per the germline V gene, CDR1 is SGHRS and CDR2 is YFSETQ. The CDR3 is made up of 14 amino acids.

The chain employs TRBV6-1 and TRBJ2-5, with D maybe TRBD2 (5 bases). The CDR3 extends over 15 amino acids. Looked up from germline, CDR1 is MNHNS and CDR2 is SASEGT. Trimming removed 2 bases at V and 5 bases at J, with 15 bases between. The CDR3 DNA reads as TGTGCCAGCAGTGAAAGTGGGCTAGCATTGGAGACCCAGTACTTC. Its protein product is CASSESGLALETQYF.

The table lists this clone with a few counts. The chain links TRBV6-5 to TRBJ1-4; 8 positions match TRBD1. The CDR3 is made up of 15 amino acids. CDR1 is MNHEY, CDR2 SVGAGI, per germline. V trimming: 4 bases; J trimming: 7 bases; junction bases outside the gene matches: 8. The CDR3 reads CASSSQGAGSEKLFF. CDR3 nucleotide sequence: TGTGCCAGCAGTTCCCAGGGGGCCGGGAGTGAAAAACTGTTTTTT.

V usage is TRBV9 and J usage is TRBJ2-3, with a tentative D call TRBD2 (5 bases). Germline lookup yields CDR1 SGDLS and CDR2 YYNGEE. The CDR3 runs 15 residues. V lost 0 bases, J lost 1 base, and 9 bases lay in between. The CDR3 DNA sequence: TGTGCCAGCAGCGTAGGAGGGCTGGGCACAGATACGCAGTATTTT. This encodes CASSVGGLGTDTQYF.

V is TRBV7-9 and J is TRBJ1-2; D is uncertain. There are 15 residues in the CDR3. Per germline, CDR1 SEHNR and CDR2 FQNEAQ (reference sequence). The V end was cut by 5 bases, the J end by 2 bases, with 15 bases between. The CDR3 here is CASSRSSGENYGYTF. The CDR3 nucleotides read TGTGCCAGCAGCCGCTCGTCGGGAGAAAACTATGGCTACACCTTC.

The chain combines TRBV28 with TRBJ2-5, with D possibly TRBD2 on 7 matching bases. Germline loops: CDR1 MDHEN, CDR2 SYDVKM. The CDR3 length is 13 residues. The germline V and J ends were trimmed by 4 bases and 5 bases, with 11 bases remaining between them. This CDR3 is CASSWGGVETQYF. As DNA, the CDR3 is TGTGCCAGCAGTTGGGGGGGCGTGGAGACCCAGTACTTC.